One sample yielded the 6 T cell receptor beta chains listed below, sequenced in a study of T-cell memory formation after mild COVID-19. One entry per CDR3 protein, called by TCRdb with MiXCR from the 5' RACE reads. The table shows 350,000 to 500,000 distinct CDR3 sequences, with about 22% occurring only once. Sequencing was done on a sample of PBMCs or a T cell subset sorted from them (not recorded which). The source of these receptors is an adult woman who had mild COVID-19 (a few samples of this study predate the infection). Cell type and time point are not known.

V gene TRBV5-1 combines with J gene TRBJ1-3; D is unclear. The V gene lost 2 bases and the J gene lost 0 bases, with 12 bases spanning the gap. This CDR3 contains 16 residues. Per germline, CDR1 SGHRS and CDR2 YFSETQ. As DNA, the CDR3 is TGCGCCAGCAGCTTTGGTCCGGACGGCTCTGGAAACACCATATATTTT. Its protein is CASSFGPDGSGNTIYF.

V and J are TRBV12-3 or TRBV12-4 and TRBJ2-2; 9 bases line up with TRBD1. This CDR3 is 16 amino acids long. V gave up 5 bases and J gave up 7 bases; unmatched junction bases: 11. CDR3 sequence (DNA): TGTGCCAGCAGTGAAACCGGGACAGGGCTAGTCGGGGAGCTGTTTTTT. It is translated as CASSETGTGLVGELFF.

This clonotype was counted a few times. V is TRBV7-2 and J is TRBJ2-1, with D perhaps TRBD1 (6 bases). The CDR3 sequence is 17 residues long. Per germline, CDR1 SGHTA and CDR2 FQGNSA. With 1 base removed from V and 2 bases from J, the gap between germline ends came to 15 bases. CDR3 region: CASSLGRGSSPYNEQFF. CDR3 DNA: TGTGCCAGCAGCTTAGGCAGGGGTTCCTCCCCCTACAATGAGCAGTTCTTC.

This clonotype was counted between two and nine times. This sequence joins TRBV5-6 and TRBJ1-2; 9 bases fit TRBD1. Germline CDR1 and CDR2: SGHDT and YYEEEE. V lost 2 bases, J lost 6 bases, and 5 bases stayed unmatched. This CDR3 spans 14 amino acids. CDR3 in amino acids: CASSLGQGHHGYTF. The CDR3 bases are TGTGCCAGCAGCTTAGGACAGGGGCACCATGGCTACACCTTC.

CDR3 loop: CASSLSGTSGSHEQFF. The DNA for the CDR3 is TGTGCCAGCAGCTTATCCGGGACTAGCGGGAGCCATGAGCAGTTCTTC. The chain carries TRBV7-3 and TRBJ2-1, with TRBD2 matching over 14 bases. With V trimmed by 2 bases and J by 8 bases, 5 bases remained unmatched. Germline V lookup: CDR1 SGHTA, CDR2 FQGTGA. The CDR3 contains 16 residues.

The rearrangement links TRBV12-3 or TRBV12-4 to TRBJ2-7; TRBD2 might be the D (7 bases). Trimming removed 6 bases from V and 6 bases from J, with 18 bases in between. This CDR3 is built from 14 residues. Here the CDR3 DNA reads TGTGCCAGCAGAATAGCCGGGGGGCCCGTCGAGCAGTACTTC. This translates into CASRIAGGPVEQYF.